This entry describes one T cell receptor beta chain. The antigen is unknown. It was second doses at about 4 or about 12 weeks that were pooled. This sample was included in a study of T cell responses to AZD1222 COVID-19 vaccine. Study conclusions and caveats: Donors skewed white British and female; clonal diversity was possibly underestimated. Spike-spanning, vaccine-associated CD4 TCRs were dominant at 160-218 and 743-854. Seropositivity was recorded at baseline in only a handful of AZD1222 recipients.

Method: immunoSEQ multiplex PCR; TCRdb's copy keeps in-frame clones and lacks some. The table lists around 190,000 clones, 88% of them singletons, with roughly 12% in the top ten. This CDR3 is built from 14 residues. The germline V gene encodes CDR1 GTSNPN and CDR2 SVGIG (reference sequence). V lost 0 bases and J 4 bases, leaving 7 bases between the germline ends. This material consisted of peripheral blood, taken 28 days after the second AZD1222 dose. The receptor's source is an adult who received the AZD1222 COVID-19 vaccine. This chain joins TRBV30 and TRBJ2-6; unclear D gene. The CDR3 region is CAWSVLTGANVLTF. The CDR3 DNA reads TGTGCCTGGAGTGTACTCACCGGGGCCAACGTCCTGACTTTC.